These 7 T cell receptor beta chains came from one sample sequenced in a study of control samples from healthy donors and cancer patients. Sequencing used immunoSEQ multiplex PCR; TCRdb keeps in-frame clones, though not all of them. The sample gives roughly 79,000 clones, more than 75% of which show up once; around 16% is in the top ten. Material for sequencing was blood. The receptors come from a man aged 45-65 years in good health.

This chain joins TRBV12-3 or TRBV12-4 and TRBJ1-1; D unclear. V was shortened by 3 bases and J by 10 bases, with 12 bases between the two germline ends. The CDR3 totals 12 residues. The CDR3 protein is CASSLGKSRAFF. The DNA for the CDR3 is TGTGCCAGCAGTTTGGGTAAAAGCAGAGCTTTCTTT.

This clone appeared once. The J gene is TRBJ2-1, the V gene TRBV6-2 or TRBV6-3, with 13 nucleotides matching TRBD2. Germline CDR1 reads MNHEY; CDR2 reads SVGEGT. The CDR3 sequence is 13 residues long. V was clipped by 3 bases and J by 14 bases; unmatched bases: 4. CDR3 DNA: TGTGCCAGCAGTTATCAGGGACTAGCGGGGAAGTTCTTC. It yields the protein CASSYQGLAGKFF.

V is TRBV19 and J is TRBJ2-2, with 8 bases that match TRBD2. After removal of 6 bases from V and 4 bases from J, the junction contained 13 bases not matched to a gene. Germline V gene data show CDR1 as LNHDA and CDR2 as SQIVND (reference sequence). The CDR3 is 17 residues long. The CDR3 loop reads CASSQITGRGGTGELFF. CDR3 DNA: TGTGCCAGTAGCCAAATCACCGGCCGGGGGGGCACCGGGGAGCTGTTTTTT.

V usage is TRBV7-8 and J usage is TRBJ2-5; 12 bases agree with TRBD1. Per germline, CDR1 SGHVS and CDR2 FQNEAQ. Trimming at V came to 3 bases and at J to 4 bases, leaving 6 bases not matched to a gene. The CDR3 contains 16 residues. The CDR3 reads CASSFRGQGASETQYF. The CDR3 nucleotides read TGTGCCAGCAGCTTTAGGGGACAGGGGGCTTCAGAGACCCAGTACTTC.

V gene TRBV21-1 combines with J gene TRBJ1-5. TRBV21-1 corresponds to a pseudogene. The CDR3 extends over 18 amino acids. In DNA, the CDR3 is TGTGCCAGCAGCATCAAACCTGGCGGATTACTTAGCAATCAGCCCCAGCATTTT. Its protein is CASSIKPGGLLSNQPQHF.

The chain couples TRBV5-4 to TRBJ1-2; TRBD1 is a possible D gene (5 bases). The CDR3 is 15 amino acids. CDR1 is SGHNT and CDR2 is YYREEE in the germline V gene (reference sequence). Trimming pared 0 bases from V and 3 bases from J, leaving 12 bases between. The CDR3 loop reads CASSLGRGFDYGYTF. Here the CDR3 DNA reads TGTGCCAGCAGCTTGGGAAGGGGCTTCGACTATGGCTACACCTTC.

The chain employs TRBV5-4 and TRBJ2-7; D possibly uses TRBD1 or TRBD2 (5 bases each). This CDR3 contains 15 residues. V shed 0 bases and J shed 4 bases, with 14 bases lying between them. CDR1 and CDR2 (germline): SGHNT, YYREEE (reference sequence). The CDR3 nucleotides read TGTGCCAGCAGCTTGGATGGGACCTGGGGATACGAGCAGTACTTC. Translating it yields CASSLDGTWGYEQYF.